One and the same sample provided the 20 T cell receptor beta chains below, sequenced in a study of T cell responses to AZD1222 COVID-19 vaccine. The method was immunoSEQ multiplex PCR; TCRdb's version includes in-frame clones alone and lacks a portion of them. The sample lists over 150,000 clones, about 85% occurring once. Sequences were derived from peripheral blood, sampled on day 0 of AZD1222 vaccination. These receptor sequences come from an adult in good health.

The chain carries TRBV6-5 and TRBJ1-6; D call uncertain. The CDR3 consists of 13 residues. Trimming removed 6 bases at V and 9 bases at J, with 12 bases between. The germline V gene has CDR1 MNHEY and CDR2 SVGAGI. The CDR3 here is CASRVGVASPLHF. CDR3 in DNA: TGTGCCAGCAGGGTTGGGGTTGCTTCACCCCTCCACTTT.

The chain uses TRBV6-6 and TRBJ1-5; D might be TRBD1 (5 bases). Deletions cut 6 bases from V and 5 bases from J, with 11 bases between. This CDR3 has 13 residues. CDR1 and CDR2 (germline): MNHNY, SVGAGI (reference sequence). The CDR3 loop is CASRTVEHQPQHF. The CDR3 DNA sequence: TGTGCCAGCAGGACAGTCGAGCATCAGCCCCAGCATTTT.

The rearrangement joins TRBV4-1 to TRBJ2-5; 9 bases match TRBD1. The CDR3 is 15 amino acids. Unmatched junction bases numbered 4, after V lost 1 base and J lost 4 bases. Germline V gene data show CDR1 as MGHRA and CDR2 as YSYEKL. Here the CDR3 reads CASSQGWTGVETQYF. The CDR3 coding sequence is TGCGCCAGCAGCCAAGGCTGGACAGGGGTAGAGACCCAGTACTTC.

This sequence joins TRBV28 and TRBJ1-5; D may be TRBD1 (5 bases). Trimming left V 6 bases short and J 2 bases short, with 38 bases between. This CDR3 has 23 residues. Germline V gives CDR1 MDHEN, CDR2 SYDVKM. The CDR3 nucleotides read TGTGCCAGCAGCCCAAGAACCGGCCCCATCCGAGGGGTCGGGCAATATGGCAATCAGCCCCAGCATTTT. Protein sequence: CASSPRTGPIRGVGQYGNQPQHF.

The chain links TRBV6-5 to TRBJ1-2; perhaps TRBD1 as D (5 bases). This CDR3 spans 12 amino acids. Per the germline V gene, CDR1 is MNHEY and CDR2 is SVGAGI. V was shortened by 5 bases and J by 5 bases, with 9 bases between the two germline ends. The chain's CDR3 is CASSLGTYGYTF. The CDR3 coding sequence is TGTGCCAGCAGTCTAGGGACTTATGGCTACACCTTC.

The rearrangement links TRBV6-6 to TRBJ2-3; no firm D call. The CDR3 is 14 residues long. Germline-derived CDR1 and CDR2 are MNHNY and SVGAGI (reference sequence). V lost 0 bases and J lost 4, with 8 bases in between. CDR3 loop: CASSYSSHADTQYF. The CDR3 DNA sequence: TGTGCCAGCAGTTACTCGAGCCACGCAGATACGCAGTATTTT.

With regard to this clone: One end of the junction is discordant with germline, which a read error may explain. This sequence joins TRBV28 and TRBJ1-6, with TRBD1 matching 9 bases. Germline loops: CDR1 MDHEN, CDR2 SYDVKM. This CDR3 has 15 amino acids. CDR3 protein: CASSIWDRATAPLHF. DNA of the CDR3: TGTGCCAGCAGTATATGGGACAGGGCCACGGCGCCCCTCCACTTT. Combining the CDR3 with reference TRBV28 and TRBJ1-6 gives the whole variable domain DVKVTQSSRYLVKRTGEKVFLECVQDMDHENMFWYRQDPGLGLRLIYFSYDVKMKEKGDIPEGYSVSREKKERFSLILESASTNQTSMYLCASSIWDRATAPLHFGNGTRLTVT.

The chain recombines TRBV28 with TRBJ2-1; 7 bases agree with TRBD2. V shed 7 bases, J shed 0 bases, and the junction held 9 bases outside the gene matches. The CDR3 extends over 16 amino acids. Per germline, CDR1 MDHEN and CDR2 SYDVKM. In DNA, the CDR3 is TGTGCCAGCACCCCCCCCTCGGGGGGCTCCTACAATGAGCAGTTCTTC. It yields the protein CASTPPSGGSYNEQFF. Looking up the rest from reference TRBV28 and TRBJ2-1 gives the full variable domain: DVKVTQSSRYLVKRTGEKVFLECVQDMDHENMFWYRQDPGLGLRLIYFSYDVKMKEKGDIPEGYSVSREKKERFSLILESASTNQTSMYLCASTPPSGGSYNEQFFGPGTRLTVL.

Worth noting for this clone: Other DNA sequences from this sample encode an identical CDR3 as well. The rearrangement links TRBV7-8 to TRBJ1-5, with D possibly TRBD1 on 6 matching bases. This CDR3 region has 15 residues. Between the trimmed V and J ends, which lost 3 bases and 1 base, there was a span of 10 bases. Germline V gene lookup returns CDR1 SGHVS and CDR2 FQNEAQ. The CDR3 DNA reads TGTGCCAGCAGCTTGGGGCAGGGGAGCAATCAGCCCCAGCATTTT. It is translated as CASSLGQGSNQPQHF.

CDR3 coding DNA: TGCGCCAGCAGCCAAGATCTCAGGATCGCTAATGAAAAACTGTTTTTT. Translated, it gives CASSQDLRIANEKLFF. The rearrangement links TRBV4-1 to TRBJ1-4; D ambiguous. The V and J ends lost 0 bases and 3 bases respectively, with 11 bases between them. The CDR3 is 16 amino acids. CDR1 is MGHRA and CDR2 is YSYEKL in the germline V gene.

The CDR3 sequence: CASRHRQGENGYTF. The CDR3 coding sequence is TGTGCCAGCAGGCATAGGCAGGGGGAGAACGGCTACACCTTC. The chain joins TRBV6-5 to TRBJ1-2; 7 bases line up with TRBD1. CDR1 is MNHEY and CDR2 is SVGAGI in the germline V gene. V lost 6 bases to trimming and J lost 8 bases; unmatched junction nucleotides: 12. This CDR3 comprises 14 residues.

This chain uses TRBV6-6 with TRBJ1-6; tentatively, D is TRBD1 (6 bases). Germline V gene sequence: CDR1 MNHNY, CDR2 SVGAGI (reference sequence). This CDR3 has 14 residues. V dropped 8 bases and J dropped 9 bases, with 17 bases sitting between them. CDR3 sequence reads: CASRTQGTGSPLHF. The CDR3 DNA follows: TGTGCCAGCCGCACACAGGGAACGGGTTCACCCCTCCACTTT.

The chain joins TRBV19 to TRBJ2-7; maybe TRBD1 (5 bases). V was shortened by 5 bases and J by 6 bases, with 20 bases between the two germline ends. The germline gives CDR1 LNHDA, CDR2 SQIVND (reference sequence). This CDR3 comprises 15 residues. The CDR3 sequence is CASSAISGSGGEQYF. The CDR3 DNA reads as TGTGCCAGTAGTGCAATTTCAGGGTCAGGCGGCGAGCAGTACTTC. The full variable domain, with the rest looked up from reference TRBV19 and TRBJ2-7, is DGGITQSPKYLFRKEGQNVTLSCEQNLNHDAMYWYRQDPGQGLRLIYYSQIVNDFQKGDIAEGYSVSREKKESFPLTVTSAQKNPTAFYLCASSAISGSGGEQYFGPGTRLTVT.

The rearrangement uses TRBV7-2 and TRBJ2-1, with D unclear. Germline V gene data show CDR1 as SGHTA and CDR2 as FQGNSA. CDR3 length: 12 residues. V lost 0 bases and J 3 bases, leaving 0 bases between the germline ends. Here the CDR3 reads CASSLAYNEQFF. The CDR3 DNA reads as TGTGCCAGCAGCTTAGCCTACAATGAGCAGTTCTTC. Full variable domain (missing parts from reference TRBV7-2 and TRBJ2-1): GAGVSQSPSNKVTEKGKDVELRCDPISGHTALYWYRQSLGQGLEFLIYFQGNSAPDKSGLPSDRFSAERTGGSVSTLTIQRTQQEDSAVYLCASSLAYNEQFFGPGTRLTVL.

This sequence joins TRBV6-5 and TRBJ1-4; no firm D call. This CDR3 is built from 15 residues. The germline V gene encodes CDR1 MNHEY and CDR2 SVGAGI. Trimming cost V 10 bases and J 7 bases, with 22 bases left between them. This CDR3 is CATLTPLSVGEKLFF. DNA for the CDR3: TGTGCCACGTTGACTCCACTCAGTGTCGGTGAAAAACTGTTTTTT.

This clone has only a few counts. V gene TRBV9 combines with J gene TRBJ1-1; the D gene is possibly TRBD1 (5 bases). The germline V and J ends were trimmed by 0 bases and 1 base, with 10 bases remaining between them. CDR1 SGDLS and CDR2 YYNGEE come from the germline V gene. There are 15 residues in the CDR3. In DNA form, the CDR3 reads TGTGCCAGCAGCGTAGGGGGGACTGGGAACACTGAAGCTTTCTTT. This codes for CASSVGGTGNTEAFF.

The rearrangement uses TRBV18 and TRBJ1-4; possibly TRBD1 for D (6 bases). Germline assignment: CDR1 KGHSH and CDR2 LQKENI. The CDR3 is 15 residues long. The ends were cut back, 2 bases at V and 4 bases at J, with 11 bases in the middle. Written as DNA, the CDR3 is TGTGCCAGCTCACCAAGGGGGTCTCTTAATGAAAAACTGTTTTTT. Amino acids: CASSPRGSLNEKLFF.

This chain uses TRBV5-1 with TRBJ2-7, with no clear D. The CDR3 is 14 residues long. The ends were cut back, 4 bases at V and 2 bases at J, with 13 bases in the middle. Germline CDR1 and CDR2: SGHRS and YFSETQ. CDR3 in amino acids: CASSGSASTYEQYF. The CDR3 region has the DNA TGCGCCAGCAGCGGGTCAGCTTCTACCTACGAGCAGTACTTC. Full variable domain (rest looked up from reference TRBV5-1 and TRBJ2-7): KAGVTQTPRYLIKTRGQQVTLSCSPISGHRSVSWYQQTPGQGLQFLFEYFSETQRNKGNFPGRFSGRQFSNSRSEMNVSTLELGDSALYLCASSGSASTYEQYFGPGTRLTVT.

This clone is a singleton in its sample. The rearrangement uses TRBV3-1 (or the pseudogene TRBV3-2) and TRBJ1-1; TRBD1 matches at 10 bases. Germline V lookup: CDR1 LGHDT, CDR2 YNNKEL (reference sequence). Germline trimming cut 1 base from V and 11 bases from J; bases unmatched to any gene: 4. This CDR3 has 13 residues. The CDR3 DNA reads TGTGCCAGCAGCCAAGTAGGACAGGGGGAGGCTTTCTTT. Residues: CASSQVGQGEAFF.

The chain combines TRBV5-1 with TRBJ2-7, with D possibly called TRBD1 or TRBD2 (5 bases each). V was clipped by 5 bases and J by 3 bases, with 15 bases between them. The CDR3 extends over 14 amino acids. CDR1 and CDR2 from the germline V gene are SGHRS and YFSETQ. The CDR3 reads CASRTGTANYEQYF. CDR3 sequence (DNA): TGCGCCAGCAGGACCGGGACGGCGAACTACGAGCAGTACTTC.